Included here is one TCR beta chain sequence, with context. Its target is not known. The data belong to a study of graft-versus-host responses after intestinal transplantation. Study-wide context: Each transplant was multivisceral, liver-intestinal, or isolated intestinal. Following induction with anti-thymocyte globulin, all recipients were given tacrolimus and steroids for about three years.

Germline V gene data show CDR1 as SEHNR and CDR2 as FQNEAQ (reference sequence). Trimming cost V 1 base and J 13 bases, with 19 bases left between them. The CDR3 runs 14 residues. The repertoire was sequenced with immunoSEQ multiplex PCR; TCRdb's copy has only in-frame clones and lacks some. Altogether around 110,000 clones are present, approximately 90% being singletons, with the ten largest covering roughly 0.2%. Whole-study results and caveats: Ileal or blood samples showed some GvH clones first, and such clones were also found in recipient marrow. There was an association between peak levels of circulating GvH clones and early post-transplant HvG declines.

The sequences come from unstimulated CD4+ T cells sorted from spleen or lymph node cells, collected before intestinal transplant. The chain joins TRBV7-9 to TRBJ1-1; a weak D match, TRBD1 (5 bases). The sequence derives from a human donor who received an intestinal transplant. CDR3 amino acids: CASSLEFGTEGVFF. The CDR3 DNA is TGTGCCAGCAGCTTAGAGTTTGGGACGGAGGGAGTTTTCTTT.